This T cell receptor (beta chain) was captured in a study of vaccination effects on CD4 cells after COVID-19. Cells that had been cultured for roughly 9 days were the source of isolated CD4+ T cells. Vaccination of participants consisted of two doses of either the BNT162b2 or mRNA-1273 vaccine. Previously uninfected by SARS-CoV-2, the vaccine recipients also showed negative nucleocapsid antibodies. This CDR3 spans 12 amino acids. Trimming removed 6 bases from V and 6 bases from J; junction bases left unmatched: 2. About this clone itself: Its antigen is still unknown.

TCRdb's table, derived via immunoSEQ multiplex PCR, lists solely in-frame clones and lacks some. The sample yields 45,000 to 55,000 clones, roughly 72% seen once. The starting material was CD4+ T cells from PBMCs cultured without peptide, obtained after COVID-19 vaccination. The receptor was derived from a human donor who received a COVID-19 vaccine. The rearrangement joins TRBV12-3 or TRBV12-4 to TRBJ1-5; 7 positions match TRBD1. The CDR3 is CASRTGSQPQHF. The DNA for the CDR3 is TGTGCCAGCAGGACAGGGTCTCAGCCCCAGCATTTT.